A selection of T cell receptor beta chains follows, all from one sample in a study of shared clonotypes between healthy human individuals. Assay: immunoSEQ multiplex PCR; the TCRdb copy retains only in-frame clones and omits some. Of about 2 million clones listed, approximately 94% are singletons. Sequencing used naive CD8+ T cells sorted from blood. The origin of the receptors is a man between 18 and 35 years old in good health. The CDR3 runs from the conserved cysteine through the conserved F or W. Each record gives: J gene, clone size, D gene, V gene, CDR3 DNA, CDR3 protein. A D gene is named only where the DNA matches it firmly. Clone sizes are given selectively: once, few, many, or a class where the clone is expanded.

>TRBJ2-1|.|TRBD2|TRBV7-9
TGTGCCAGCAGCTTAGTCCTGACGGGGGGGTCCCACAATGAGCAGTTCTTC
CASSLVLTGGSHNEQFF
>TRBJ1-4|.|.|TRBV27
TGTGCCAGCAGTCCACTTCTGGAGGAGAATGAAAAACTGTTTTTT
CASSPLLEENEKLFF
>TRBJ2-1|.|.|TRBV6-5
TGTGCCAGCAGTTACTCCTGGGCTAGCAATGAGCAGTTCTTC
CASSYSWASNEQFF
>TRBJ2-7|.|.|TRBV6-1
TGTGCCAGCAGTTTGCGGTCCTCCTACGAGCAGTACTTC
CASSLRSSYEQYF
>TRBJ2-7|.|.|TRBV27
TGTGCCAGCAGTTTGGAAGGGGGAACCTACGAGCAGTACTTC
CASSLEGGTYEQYF
>TRBJ2-7|.|.|TRBV7-9
TGTGCCAGCAGCTCGGAGACTGGATACTACGAGCAGTACTTC
CASSSETGYYEQYF
>TRBJ1-4|.|.|TRBV6-6
TGTGCCAGCAGTTACGCTGGGGGGGCGGATGAAAAACTGTTTTTT
CASSYAGGADEKLFF
>TRBJ1-1|.|.|TRBV4-3
TGCGCCAGCAGCCAAGACGTTTCCGGGGTCCGCACTGAAGCTTTCTTT
CASSQDVSGVRTEAFF
>TRBJ2-7|.|TRBD1|TRBV9
TGTGCCAGCAGCCCGGGGGACAGGGGTTACGAGCAGTACTTC
CASSPGDRGYEQYF
>TRBJ2-1|once|TRBD2|TRBV30
TGTGCCTGGAGTGTCTCGAGCGGGGGGTTCGACAATGAGCAGTTCTTC
CAWSVSSGGFDNEQFF
>TRBJ2-7|.|.|TRBV7-2
TGTGCCAGCACTAACGGGTACGAGCAGTACTTC
CASTNGYEQYF
>TRBJ2-1|.|TRBD2|TRBV7-6
TGTGCCAGCAGCTCTTTACTAGCGGGGACCGACAATGAGCAGTTCTTC
CASSSLLAGTDNEQFF
>TRBJ2-7|.|.|TRBV7-9
TGTGCCAGCAGCCCGAGCTCCTACGAGCAGTACTTC
CASSPSSYEQYF
>TRBJ2-7|.|.|TRBV10-2
TGCGCCAGCAGTGAGGTCCTAGCCTACGAGCAGTACTTC
CASSEVLAYEQYF
>TRBJ2-7|.|TRBD1|TRBV7-6
TGTGCCAGCAGCTTATTGGGACAGGGCCACGAGCAGTACTTC
CASSLLGQGHEQYF
>TRBJ2-1|.|TRBD1|TRBV7-9
TGTGCCAGCAGCTTAGTCCCTGACAGGGGGGTGGATGAGCAGTTCTTC
CASSLVPDRGVDEQFF
>TRBJ2-5|.|.|TRBV11-2
TGTGCCAGCAGCTTGCTCATCGAGACGGGGGAGACCCAGTACTTC
CASSLLIETGETQYF
>TRBJ2-5|.|.|TRBV5-1
TGCGCCAGCAGCTTGGCACAGGGCCAAGAGACCCAGTACTTC
CASSLAQGQETQYF
>TRBJ2-1|.|TRBD2|TRBV7-9
TGTGCCAGCAGCCCGACGAATGGGGGGGACAATGAGCAGTTCTTC
CASSPTNGGDNEQFF
>TRBJ2-7|.|.|TRBV2
TGTGCCAGCAGTGAAAGTGGGGCCAACCACTACGAGCAGTACTTC
CASSESGANHYEQYF
>TRBJ2-7|.|TRBD2|TRBV11-2
TGTGCCAGCAGCCTCCTAGCGGACACCTACGAGCAGTACTTC
CASSLLADTYEQYF
>TRBJ2-7|.|.|TRBV30
TGTGCCTGGAGTGTAATGGGGGGAGGCTACGAGCAGTACTTC
CAWSVMGGGYEQYF
>TRBJ2-1|.|.|TRBV2
TGTGCCAGCAGTGAGGAGCTTAGGGTCCACAATGAGCAGTTCTTC
CASSEELRVHNEQFF
>TRBJ2-5|.|TRBD2|TRBV28
TGTGCCAGCAGTTTAAGGGCTAGCGGGGGGCAAGAGACCCAGTACTTC
CASSLRASGGQETQYF
>TRBJ1-1|.|.|TRBV12-2
TGTGCAAGTCGCTTAGGGAAGGATGAAGCTTTCTTT
CASRLGKDEAFF
>TRBJ1-5|.|.|TRBV5-4
TGTGCCAGCAGCTTGGGGGAGCGGCAGCCCCAGCATTTT
CASSLGERQPQHF
>TRBJ2-2|.|.|TRBV5-6
TGTGCCAGCAGGGATTACCGGGTTTCGAACACCGGGGAGCTGTTTTTT
CASRDYRVSNTGELFF
>TRBJ1-2|.|.|TRBV27
TGTGCCAGCAGACAGGGCGAGGGCTACACCTTC
CASRQGEGYTF
>TRBJ2-3|.|.|TRBV2
TGTGCCTCCCTCGGGGGTCCTCTTAGCACAGATACGCAGTATTTT
CASLGGPLSTDTQYF
>TRBJ2-3|.|TRBD2|TRBV7-9
TGTGCCAGCAGCCCCACCGGGACTAGTCCAGATACGCAGTATTTT
CASSPTGTSPDTQYF
>TRBJ2-1|.|.|TRBV27
TGTGCCAGCAGTTTACGGACAGCCCACTACAATGAGCAGTTCTTC
CASSLRTAHYNEQFF
>TRBJ1-2|.|TRBD1|TRBV29-1
TGCAGCGTCGGGCAGGGGGAGCTCGATGGCTACACCTTC
CSVGQGELDGYTF
>TRBJ2-7|.|.|TRBV6-5
TGTGCCAGCAGAACGACAGGCCTAGCCTACGAGCAGTACTTC
CASRTTGLAYEQYF
>TRBJ2-1|.|TRBD2|TRBV7-7
TGTGCTAGCAGCGCCGGGACTAGCGGGGTACTAAATGAGCAGTTCTTC
CASSAGTSGVLNEQFF
>TRBJ2-5|once|.|TRBV27
TGTGCCAGCAGCCCTCTGGGACGGCAAGAGACCCAGTACTTC
CASSPLGRQETQYF
>TRBJ2-1|once|TRBD2|TRBV6-6
TGTGCCAGCAGTCTCTATGCGGCGGGGGGGCGGAATGAGCAGTTCTTC
CASSLYAAGGRNEQFF
>TRBJ2-7|.|.|TRBV28
TGTGCCAGCAGAATTTTCCGGGATTCCTACGAGCAGTACTTC
CASRIFRDSYEQYF
>TRBJ1-4|.|TRBD1|TRBV18
TGTGCCAGCTCACGGACAGGGATTAATGAAAAACTGTTTTTT
CASSRTGINEKLFF
>TRBJ1-1|.|.|TRBV6-1
TGTGCCAGCAGTTTAACTGAAGCTTTCTTT
CASSLTEAFF